This TCR beta chain was profiled in a study of OX40 agonist ivuxolimab in advanced cancers. The CDR3 extends over 18 amino acids. After removal of 10 bases from V and 6 bases from J, the junction contained 23 bases not matched to a gene. CDR1 and CDR2 from the germline V gene are KGHSH and LQKENI. Sequencing was performed with immunoSEQ multiplex PCR; in TCRdb, only in-frame clones are kept and a portion is missing. The sample shows fewer than 85,000 clones, approximately 86% of them seen only once. The sequencing here drew on CD4+ or CD8+ T cells sorted from blood, taken in a trial of the OX40 agonist ivuxolimab. J is TRBJ2-3 and V is TRBV18, with 9 bases lining up with TRBD1. The source of this sequence is an adult with an advanced solid tumor such as melanoma, head and neck, liver or kidney cancer. CDR3 coding DNA: TGTGCCACACACGGAACCTCACAGGGGGCTTACCCCTCGGATACGCAGTATTTT. This gives the protein CATHGTSQGAYPSDTQYF. Complete variable domain (other parts from reference TRBV18 and TRBJ2-3): NAGVMQNPRHLVRRRGQEARLRCSPMKGHSHVYWYRQLPEEGLKFMVYLQKENIIDESGMPKERFSAEFPKEGPSILRIQQVVRGDSAAYFCATHGTSQGAYPSDTQYFGPGTRLTVL.